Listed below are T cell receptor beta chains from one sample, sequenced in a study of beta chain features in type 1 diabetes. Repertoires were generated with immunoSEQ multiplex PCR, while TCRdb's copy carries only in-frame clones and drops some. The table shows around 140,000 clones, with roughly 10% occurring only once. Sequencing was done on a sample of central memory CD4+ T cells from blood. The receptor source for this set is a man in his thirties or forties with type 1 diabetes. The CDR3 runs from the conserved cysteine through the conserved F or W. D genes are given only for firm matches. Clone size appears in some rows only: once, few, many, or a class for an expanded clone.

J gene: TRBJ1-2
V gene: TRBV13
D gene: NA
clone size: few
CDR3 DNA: TGTGCCAGCAGCTCTGGAGGGCGCCGAGGCTACACCTTC
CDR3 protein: CASSSGGRRGYTF

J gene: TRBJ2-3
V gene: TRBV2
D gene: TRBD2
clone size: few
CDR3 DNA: TGTGCCAGCAGTCTAGCGGGGGCCGGAGATACGCAGTATTTT
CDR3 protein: CASSLAGAGDTQYF

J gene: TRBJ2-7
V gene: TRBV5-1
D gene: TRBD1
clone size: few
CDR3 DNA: TGCGCCAGCAGCGTGACAGGGGCCGTCGCCTACGAGCAGTACTTC
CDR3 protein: CASSVTGAVAYEQYF

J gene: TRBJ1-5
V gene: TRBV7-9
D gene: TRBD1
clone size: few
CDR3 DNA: TGTGCCAGCAGCTCTCAGGGGGATCAGCCCCAGCATTTT
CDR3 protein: CASSSQGDQPQHF

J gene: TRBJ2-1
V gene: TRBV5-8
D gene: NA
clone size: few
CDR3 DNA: TGTGCCAGCATCCGAGGGAGAGGTGAGCAGTTCTTC
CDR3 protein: CASIRGRGEQFF

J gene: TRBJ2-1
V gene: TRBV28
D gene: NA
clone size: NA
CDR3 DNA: NA
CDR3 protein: CASTSGSSYNEQFF

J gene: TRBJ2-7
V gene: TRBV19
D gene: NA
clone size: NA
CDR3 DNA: TGTGCCAGTAGCGACAGACTCCGGACCTACGAGCAGTACTTC
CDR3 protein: CASSDRLRTYEQYF

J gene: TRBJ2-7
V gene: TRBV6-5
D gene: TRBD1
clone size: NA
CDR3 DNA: TGTGCCAGCGGGGGACAGGGCTACGAGCAGTACTTC
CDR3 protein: CASGGQGYEQYF

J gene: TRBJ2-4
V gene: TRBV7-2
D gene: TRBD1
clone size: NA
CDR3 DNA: TGTGCCAGCAGCCCTAGGGTAACAGGGGCGGACATTCAGTACTTC
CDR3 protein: CASSPRVTGADIQYF

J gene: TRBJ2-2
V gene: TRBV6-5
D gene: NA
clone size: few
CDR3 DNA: TGTGCCAGCAGTTTATCAGCCGGGGAGCTGTTTTTT
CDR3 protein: CASSLSAGELFF

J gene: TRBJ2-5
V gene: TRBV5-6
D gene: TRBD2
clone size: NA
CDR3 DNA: TGTGCCAGCAGCTTGTACGGTAGCGGGACGTACCAAGAGACCCAGTACTTC
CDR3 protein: CASSLYGSGTYQETQYF

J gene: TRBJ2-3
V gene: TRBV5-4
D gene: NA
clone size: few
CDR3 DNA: TGTGCCAGCAGCCCCGCCTACCAAACTTCTACAGATACGCAGTATTTT
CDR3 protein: CASSPAYQTSTDTQYF

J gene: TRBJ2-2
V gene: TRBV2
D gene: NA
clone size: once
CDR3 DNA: TGTGCCAGCGGGACGGCAGGGGCGACCGGGGAGCTGTTTTTT
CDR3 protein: CASGTAGATGELFF

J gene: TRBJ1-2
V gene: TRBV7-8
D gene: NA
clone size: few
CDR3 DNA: TGTGCCAGCAGCTCCCTACCTGCAGGGGCAAAAGGTGGCTACACCTTC
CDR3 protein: CASSSLPAGAKGGYTF

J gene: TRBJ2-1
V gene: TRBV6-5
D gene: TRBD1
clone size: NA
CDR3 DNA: TGTGCCAGCAGTGGGGACAGCCTATCCCAGTTCTTC
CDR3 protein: CASSGDSLSQFF

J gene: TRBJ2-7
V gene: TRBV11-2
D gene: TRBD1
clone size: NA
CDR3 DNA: TGTGCCAGCAGCCACAACAGGGGAAGGCGCGAGCAGTACTTC
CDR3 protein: CASSHNRGRREQYF

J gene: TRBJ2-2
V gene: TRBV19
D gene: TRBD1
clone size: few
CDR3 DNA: TGTGCCAGTAGTCGGACAGGGGGCTGGTCCGGGGAGCTGTTTTTT
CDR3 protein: CASSRTGGWSGELFF

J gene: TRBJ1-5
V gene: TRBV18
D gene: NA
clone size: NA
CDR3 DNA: TGTGCCAGCTCACGGTCAGCGAATCAGCCCCAGCATTTT
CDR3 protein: CASSRSANQPQHF

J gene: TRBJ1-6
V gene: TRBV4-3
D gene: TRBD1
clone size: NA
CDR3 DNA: TGCGCCAGCAGCCAAGTTCGGACAGGGGGTAATTCACCCCTCCACTTT
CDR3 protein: CASSQVRTGGNSPLHF

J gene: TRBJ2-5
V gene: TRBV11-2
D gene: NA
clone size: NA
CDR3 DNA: TGTGCCAGCAGCTTAGGACCCCCAGGGAAAGAGACCCAGTACTTC
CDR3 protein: CASSLGPPGKETQYF

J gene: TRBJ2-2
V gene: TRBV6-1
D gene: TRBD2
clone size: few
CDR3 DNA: TGTGCCAGCAGTGCATTCTCGACTAGCGGGGGGCGCACCGGGGAGCTGTTTTTT
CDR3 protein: CASSAFSTSGGRTGELFF

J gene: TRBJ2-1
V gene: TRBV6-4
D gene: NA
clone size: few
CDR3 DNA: TGTGCCAGCAGCCCCAGTCAGGGGCGCAATGAGCAGTTCTTC
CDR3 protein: CASSPSQGRNEQFF

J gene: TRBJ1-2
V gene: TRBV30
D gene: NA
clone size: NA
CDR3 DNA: TGTGCCTGGAGTGTCCCGGGGGGGCACTATGGCTACACCTTC
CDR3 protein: CAWSVPGGHYGYTF

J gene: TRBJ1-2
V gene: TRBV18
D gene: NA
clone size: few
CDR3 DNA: TGTGCCAGCTCACCGCGACGGGCAGGGGACTATGGCTACACCTTC
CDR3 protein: CASSPRRAGDYGYTF

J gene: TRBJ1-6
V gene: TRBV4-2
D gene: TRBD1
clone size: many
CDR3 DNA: TGTGCCAGCAGCCAGCGACAGGGGGCGGATAATTCACCCCTCCACTTT
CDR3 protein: CASSQRQGADNSPLHF

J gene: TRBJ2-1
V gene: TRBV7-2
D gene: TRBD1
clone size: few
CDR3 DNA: TGTGCCAGCAGCTTATTTGGGACAGGGATCGGCAATGAGCAGTTCTTC
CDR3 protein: CASSLFGTGIGNEQFF

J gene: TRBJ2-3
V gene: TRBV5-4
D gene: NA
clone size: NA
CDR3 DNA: TGTGCCAGCAGTTATATCCCCACAGATACGCAGTATTTT
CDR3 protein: CASSYIPTDTQYF